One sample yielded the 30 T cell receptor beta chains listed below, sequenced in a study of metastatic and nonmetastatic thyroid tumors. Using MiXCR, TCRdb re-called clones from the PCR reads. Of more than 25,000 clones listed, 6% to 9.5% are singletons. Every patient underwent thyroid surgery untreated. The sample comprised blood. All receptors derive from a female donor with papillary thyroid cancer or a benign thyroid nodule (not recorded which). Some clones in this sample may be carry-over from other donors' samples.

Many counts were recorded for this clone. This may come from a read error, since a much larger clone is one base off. The CDR3 DNA sequence: TGTGCCTCCAGTGGCCTCGGGGGAGAGACCCAGTACTTC. It codes for CASSGLGGETQYF. The chain employs TRBV24-1 and TRBJ2-5; D might be TRBD2 (6 bases). Germline V gene lookup returns CDR1 KGHDR and CDR2 SFDVKD. This CDR3 is 13 amino acids long.

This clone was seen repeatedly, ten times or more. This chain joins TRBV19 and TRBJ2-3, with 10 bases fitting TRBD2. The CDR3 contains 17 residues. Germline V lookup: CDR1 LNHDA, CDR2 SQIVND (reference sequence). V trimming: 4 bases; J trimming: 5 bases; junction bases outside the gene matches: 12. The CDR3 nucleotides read TGTGCCAGTAGTACCCGCGGGAGCGGGGGGGCCAGAGATACGCAGTATTTT. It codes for CASSTRGSGGARDTQYF.

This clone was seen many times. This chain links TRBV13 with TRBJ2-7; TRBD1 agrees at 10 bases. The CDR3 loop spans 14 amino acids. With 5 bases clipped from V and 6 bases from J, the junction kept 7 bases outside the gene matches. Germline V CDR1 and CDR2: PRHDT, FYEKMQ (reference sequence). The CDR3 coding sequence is TGTGCCAGCAGCGGCGGGACAGGGGTTCGCGAGCAGTACTTC. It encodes CASSGGTGVREQYF.

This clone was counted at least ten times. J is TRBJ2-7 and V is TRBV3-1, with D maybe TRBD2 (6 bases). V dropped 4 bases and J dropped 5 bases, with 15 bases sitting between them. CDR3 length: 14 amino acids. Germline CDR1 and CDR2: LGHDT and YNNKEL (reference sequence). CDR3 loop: CASSLRLEPHEQYF. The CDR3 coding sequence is TGTGCCAGCAGCCTCCGACTAGAACCCCACGAGCAGTACTTC.

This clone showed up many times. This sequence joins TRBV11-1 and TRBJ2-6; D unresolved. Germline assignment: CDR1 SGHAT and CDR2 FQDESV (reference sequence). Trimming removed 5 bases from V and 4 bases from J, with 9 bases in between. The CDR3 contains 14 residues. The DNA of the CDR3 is TGTGCCAGCAGCCCAGTCCCAGGGGCCAACGTCCTGACTTTC. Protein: CASSPVPGANVLTF.

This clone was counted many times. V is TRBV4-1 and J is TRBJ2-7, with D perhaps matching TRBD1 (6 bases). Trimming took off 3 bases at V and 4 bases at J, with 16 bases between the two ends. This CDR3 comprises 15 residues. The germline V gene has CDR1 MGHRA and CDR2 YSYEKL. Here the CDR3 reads CASSQGQGRGYEQYF. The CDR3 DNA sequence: TGCGCCAGCAGCCAGGGCCAGGGCAGGGGTTACGAGCAGTACTTC.

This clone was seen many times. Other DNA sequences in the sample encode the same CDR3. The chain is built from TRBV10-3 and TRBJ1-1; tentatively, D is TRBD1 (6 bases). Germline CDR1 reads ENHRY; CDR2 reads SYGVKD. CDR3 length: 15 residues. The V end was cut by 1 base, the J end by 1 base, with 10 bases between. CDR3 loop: CAISEFVTGNTEAFF. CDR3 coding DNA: TGTGCCATCAGTGAGTTTGTGACAGGGAACACTGAAGCTTTCTTT.

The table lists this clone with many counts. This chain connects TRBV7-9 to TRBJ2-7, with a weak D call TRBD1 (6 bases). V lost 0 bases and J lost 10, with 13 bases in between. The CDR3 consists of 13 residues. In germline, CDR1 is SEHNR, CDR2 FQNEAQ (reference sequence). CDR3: CASSLASLQGQYF. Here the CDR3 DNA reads TGTGCCAGCAGCTTAGCATCGTTACAGGGCCAGTACTTC.

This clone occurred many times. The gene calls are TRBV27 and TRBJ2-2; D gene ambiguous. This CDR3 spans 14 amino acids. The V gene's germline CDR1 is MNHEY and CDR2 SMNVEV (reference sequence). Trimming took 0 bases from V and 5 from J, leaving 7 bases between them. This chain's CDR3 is CASSLSWSTGELFF. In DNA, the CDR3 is TGTGCCAGCAGTTTATCTTGGTCAACCGGGGAGCTGTTTTTT.

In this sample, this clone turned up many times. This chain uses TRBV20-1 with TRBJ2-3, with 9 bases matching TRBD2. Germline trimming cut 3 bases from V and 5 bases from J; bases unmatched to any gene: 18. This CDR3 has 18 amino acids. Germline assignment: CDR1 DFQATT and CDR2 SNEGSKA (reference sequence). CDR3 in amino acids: CSASPGLGLAKTGDTQYF. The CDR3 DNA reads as TGCAGTGCTAGTCCTGGCTTGGGACTAGCTAAAACAGGAGATACGCAGTATTTT.

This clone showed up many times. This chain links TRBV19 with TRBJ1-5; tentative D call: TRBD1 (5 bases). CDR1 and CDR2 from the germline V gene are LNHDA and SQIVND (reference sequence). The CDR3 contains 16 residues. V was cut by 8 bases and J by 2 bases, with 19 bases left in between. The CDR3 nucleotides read TGTGCCAGTCTGAAACTTCAGGGAATGGGCAATCAGCCCCAGCATTTT. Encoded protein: CASLKLQGMGNQPQHF. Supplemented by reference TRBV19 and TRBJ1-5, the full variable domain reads DGGITQSPKYLFRKEGQNVTLSCEQNLNHDAMYWYRQDPGQGLRLIYYSQIVNDFQKGDIAEGYSVSREKKESFPLTVTSAQKNPTAFYLCASLKLQGMGNQPQHFGDGTRLSIL.

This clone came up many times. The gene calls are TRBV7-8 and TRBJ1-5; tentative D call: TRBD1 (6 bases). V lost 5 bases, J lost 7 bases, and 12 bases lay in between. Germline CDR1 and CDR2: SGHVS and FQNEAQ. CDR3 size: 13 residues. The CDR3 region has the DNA TGTGCCAGCAGCCTGCCCGGACAGCAGCCCCAGCATTTT. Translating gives CASSLPGQQPQHF.

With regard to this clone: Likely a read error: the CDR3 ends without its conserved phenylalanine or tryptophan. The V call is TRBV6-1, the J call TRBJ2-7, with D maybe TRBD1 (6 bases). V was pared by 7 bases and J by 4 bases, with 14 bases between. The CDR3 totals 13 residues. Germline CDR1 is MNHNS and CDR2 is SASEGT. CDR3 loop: CASTDSISYEQYL. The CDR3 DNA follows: TGTGCCAGCACGGACAGCATCTCTTACGAGCAGTACCTC.

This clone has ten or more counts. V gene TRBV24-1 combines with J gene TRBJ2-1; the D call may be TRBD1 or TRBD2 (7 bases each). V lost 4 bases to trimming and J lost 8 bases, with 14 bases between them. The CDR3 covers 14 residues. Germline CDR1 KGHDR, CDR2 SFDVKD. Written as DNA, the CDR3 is TGTGCCACCAGTGAGCAGGGGGGGTGGGATGAGCAGTTCTTC. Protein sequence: CATSEQGGWDEQFF.

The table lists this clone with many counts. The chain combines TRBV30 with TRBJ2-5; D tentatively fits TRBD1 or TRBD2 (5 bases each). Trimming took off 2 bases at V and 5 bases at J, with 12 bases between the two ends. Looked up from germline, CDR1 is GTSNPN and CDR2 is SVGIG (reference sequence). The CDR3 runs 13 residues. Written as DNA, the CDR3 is TGTGCCTGGAGTCGGGGCCGCCGGGAGACCCAGTACTTC. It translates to CAWSRGRRETQYF.

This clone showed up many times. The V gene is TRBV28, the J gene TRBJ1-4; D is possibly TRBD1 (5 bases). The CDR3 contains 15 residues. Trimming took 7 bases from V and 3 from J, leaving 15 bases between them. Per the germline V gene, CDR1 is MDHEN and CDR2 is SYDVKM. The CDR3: CASNPTGTANEKLFF. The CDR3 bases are TGTGCCAGCAACCCGACGGGGACGGCTAATGAAAAACTGTTTTTT.

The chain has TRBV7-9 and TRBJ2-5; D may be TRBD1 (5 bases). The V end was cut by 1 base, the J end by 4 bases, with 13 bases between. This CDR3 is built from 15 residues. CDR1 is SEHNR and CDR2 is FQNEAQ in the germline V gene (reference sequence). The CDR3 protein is CASSLDAQGTETQYF. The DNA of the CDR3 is TGTGCCAGCAGCTTAGACGCGCAGGGTACAGAGACCCAGTACTTC.

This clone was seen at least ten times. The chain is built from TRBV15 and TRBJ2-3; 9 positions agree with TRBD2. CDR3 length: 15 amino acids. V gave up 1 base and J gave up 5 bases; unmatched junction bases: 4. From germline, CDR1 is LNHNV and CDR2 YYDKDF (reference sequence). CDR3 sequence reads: CATSRVSGGGDTQYF. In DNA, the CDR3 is TGTGCCACCAGCAGAGTTAGCGGGGGAGGAGATACGCAGTATTTT.

The CDR3 loop reads CASSLGLAGGLRTDTQYF. CDR3 nucleotide sequence: TGCGCCAGCAGCTTGGGACTAGCGGGGGGTTTGAGAACAGATACGCAGTATTTT. The rearrangement joins TRBV5-1 to TRBJ2-3, with TRBD2 identical over 13 bases. Germline-derived CDR1 and CDR2 are SGHRS and YFSETQ. J lost 3 bases, V lost 0 bases, and 7 bases had no gene match. The CDR3 is made up of 18 amino acids.

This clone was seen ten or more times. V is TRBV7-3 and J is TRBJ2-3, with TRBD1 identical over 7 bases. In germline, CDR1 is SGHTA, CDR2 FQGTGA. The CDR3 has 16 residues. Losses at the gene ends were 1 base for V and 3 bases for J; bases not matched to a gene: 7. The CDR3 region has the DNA TGTGCCAGCAGCTTAAATCCTGGGACAGCTACAGATACGCAGTATTTT. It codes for CASSLNPGTATDTQYF.

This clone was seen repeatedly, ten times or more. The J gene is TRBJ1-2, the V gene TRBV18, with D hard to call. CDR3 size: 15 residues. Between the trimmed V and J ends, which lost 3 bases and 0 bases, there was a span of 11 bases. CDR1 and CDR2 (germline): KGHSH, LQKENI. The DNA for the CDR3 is TGTGCCAGCTCACCTGCGACGGTCTCTAACTATGGCTACACCTTC. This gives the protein CASSPATVSNYGYTF.

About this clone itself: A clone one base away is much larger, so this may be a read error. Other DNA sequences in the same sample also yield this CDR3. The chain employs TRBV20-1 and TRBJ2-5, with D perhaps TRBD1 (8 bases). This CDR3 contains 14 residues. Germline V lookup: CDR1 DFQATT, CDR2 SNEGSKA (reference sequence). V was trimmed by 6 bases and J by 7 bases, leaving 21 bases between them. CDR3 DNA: TGCAGTGCCCGGCGGGCCAGCGGGACAGGGACCCAGTACTTC. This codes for CSARRASGTGTQYF.

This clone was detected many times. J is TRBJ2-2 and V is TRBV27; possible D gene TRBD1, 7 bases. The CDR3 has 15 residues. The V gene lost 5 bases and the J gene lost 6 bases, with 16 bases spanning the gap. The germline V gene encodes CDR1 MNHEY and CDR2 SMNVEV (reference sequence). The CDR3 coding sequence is TGTGCCAGCAGTAGACAGGGTGGCGGGGCCGGGGAGCTGTTTTTT. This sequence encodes CASSRQGGGAGELFF.

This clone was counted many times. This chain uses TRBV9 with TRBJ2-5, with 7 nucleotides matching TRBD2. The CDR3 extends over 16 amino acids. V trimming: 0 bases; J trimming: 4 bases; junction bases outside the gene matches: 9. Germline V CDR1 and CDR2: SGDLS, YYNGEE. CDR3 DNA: TGTGCCAGCAGCGTAGCGGGCGGGAGAGGGTTAGAGACCCAGTACTTC. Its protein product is CASSVAGGRGLETQYF.

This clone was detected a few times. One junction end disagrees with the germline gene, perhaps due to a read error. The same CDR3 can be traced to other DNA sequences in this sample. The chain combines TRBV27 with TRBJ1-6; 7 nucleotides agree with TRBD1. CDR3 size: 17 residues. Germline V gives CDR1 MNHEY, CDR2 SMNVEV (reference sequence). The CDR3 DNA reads TGCGCCAGCAGTTTATCGGCGGGGGGACAGTTTAATTCACCCCTCCACTTT. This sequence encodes CASSLSAGGQFNSPLHF.

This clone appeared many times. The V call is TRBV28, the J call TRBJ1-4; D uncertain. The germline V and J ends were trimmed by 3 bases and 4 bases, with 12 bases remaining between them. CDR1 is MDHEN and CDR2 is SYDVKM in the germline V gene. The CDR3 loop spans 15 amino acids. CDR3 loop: CASSLSGILNEKLFF. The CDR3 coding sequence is TGTGCCAGCAGTTTGTCCGGAATACTTAATGAAAAACTGTTTTTT.

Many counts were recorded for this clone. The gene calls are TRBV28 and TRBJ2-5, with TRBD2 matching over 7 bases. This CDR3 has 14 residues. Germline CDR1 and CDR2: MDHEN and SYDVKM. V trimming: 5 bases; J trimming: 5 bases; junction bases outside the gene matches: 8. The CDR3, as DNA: TGTGCCAGCAGTCGTGCGGGAGTAGCGGAGACCCAGTACTTC. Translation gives CASSRAGVAETQYF.

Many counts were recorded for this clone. The CDR3, as DNA: TGTGCCAGCAGCCGAACGACAGGGCTGGATGGCTACACCTTC. Residues: CASSRTTGLDGYTF. V gene TRBV7-9 combines with J gene TRBJ1-2; 7 nucleotides align to TRBD1. With V trimmed by 5 bases and J by 6 bases, 9 bases remained unmatched. This CDR3 has 14 amino acids. Germline CDR1 SEHNR, CDR2 FQNEAQ (reference sequence).

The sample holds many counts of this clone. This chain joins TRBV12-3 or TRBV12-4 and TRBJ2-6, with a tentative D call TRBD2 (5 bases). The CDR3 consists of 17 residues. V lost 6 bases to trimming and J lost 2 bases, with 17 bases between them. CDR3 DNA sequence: TGTGCCAGCAGCCGGGATTTAAGGGTGCCTGGGGCCAACGTCCTGACTTTC. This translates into CASSRDLRVPGANVLTF.

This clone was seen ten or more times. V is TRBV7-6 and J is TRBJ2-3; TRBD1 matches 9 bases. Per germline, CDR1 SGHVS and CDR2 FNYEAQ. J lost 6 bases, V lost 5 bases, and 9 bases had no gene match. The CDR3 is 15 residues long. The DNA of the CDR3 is TGTGCCAGCAGCCCACAGGGGGCCGGGACGGATACGCAGTATTTT. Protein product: CASSPQGAGTDTQYF.